The clone carrying this TCR beta chain has only a few counts. The target antigen is unknown. This entry belongs to a study of post-analysis software for immune sequencing data. Study conclusions and caveats: Controls had lower frequencies than patients of 4 or 5 TRBV segments, which included TRBV5-6, TRBV5-1 and TRBV20-1. Controls had significantly higher normalized Chao1 diversity than multiple sclerosis patients.

TCR beta cDNA libraries included unique molecular identifiers. Using its own MiXCR run on the PCR reads, TCRdb lists one record per CDR3 protein. The table includes approximately 570,000 distinct CDR3 sequences, roughly 46% detected once. The CDR3 loop spans 14 amino acids. Germline V gives CDR1 MNHEY, CDR2 SVGAGI. V trimming: 5 bases; J trimming: 7 bases; junction bases outside the gene matches: 10. V gene TRBV6-5 combines with J gene TRBJ2-5, with 7 bases identical to TRBD2. The source is a girl aged 5-17 years with multiple sclerosis. The source material was blood. CDR3 amino acids: CASSRTSPLLTQYF. The CDR3 DNA reads TGTGCCAGCAGTAGGACTAGTCCCCTCTTGACCCAGTACTTC.